The clone carrying this T cell receptor beta chain was observed a few times. V lost 0 bases to trimming and J lost 4 bases; unmatched junction nucleotides: 8. Germline values: CDR1 SGHRS, CDR2 YFSETQ. The CDR3 has 17 amino acids. TCRdb reprocessed the 5' RACE reads with MiXCR, giving one entry per CDR3 protein. The sample consists of some 170,000 distinct CDR3 sequences, approximately 9.9% of them appearing once. This sample is part of a study of T cells after yellow fever vaccination. This receptor was identified in a man younger than 35 who received the YFV17D yellow fever vaccine. The sample was CD8+ T cells sorted from PBMCs, taken 45 days after the yellow fever booster vaccination. The V call is TRBV5-1, the J call TRBJ1-2, with 11 bases lining up with TRBD1. As DNA, the CDR3 is TGCGCCAGCAGCTTGGACACCGGGACAGGGGGTGCCTATGGCTACACCTTC. Amino acids: CASSLDTGTGGAYGYTF. The full variable domain, with the rest looked up from reference TRBV5-1 and TRBJ1-2, is KAGVTQTPRYLIKTRGQQVTLSCSPISGHRSVSWYQQTPGQGLQFLFEYFSETQRNKGNFPGRFSGRQFSNSRSEMNVSTLELGDSALYLCASSLDTGTGGAYGYTFGSGTRLTVV.